This T cell receptor beta chain originates from a study of T-cell memory formation after mild COVID-19. This CDR3 has 18 residues. With V trimmed by 5 bases and J by 8 bases, 18 bases remained unmatched. CDR1 is SGHTA and CDR2 is FQGNSA in the germline V gene. As concerns this clonotype: The antigen remains unidentified.

Whole-study results and caveats: Pre-infection memory held some responding clones, suggesting pre-existing cross-reactive T cells responded. Clones from the second wave (peaking day 37) had unconfirmed SARS-CoV-2 specificity. The CD4+ clones that contracted clustered mainly within CM and EM, and the CD8+ clones concentrated in EMRA.

Constant-segment primers and 5'RACE yielded cDNA libraries for TCR alpha and TCR beta, each carrying sample barcodes and UMIs. TCRdb recomputed calls from the 5' RACE reads with MiXCR, one row per CDR3 protein. This table has 85,000 to 130,000 distinct CDR3 sequences, approximately 15% appearing once. What was sequenced was PBMCs or a T cell subset sorted from them (not recorded which). The chain carries TRBV7-2 and TRBJ2-3, with 11 bases matching TRBD2. This clonotype was sampled from an adult woman who had mild COVID-19 (a few samples of this study predate the infection). Cell type and time point are not known. The CDR3 DNA sequence: TGTGCCAGCAGCGCAACACTGCTAGCGGGGGGCCTCCCGGGTACGCAGTATTTT. Translation: CASSATLLAGGLPGTQYF.